This T cell receptor (beta chain) was recovered during a study of blood T cell repertoires in COVID-19. Turning to the study itself: Acute-phase and convalescent COVID-19 samples originated in the United States, Italy and Spain. T cells, B-cell-depleted T cells, or PBMCs provided the cDNA or gDNA that served as material.

The CDR3 spans 12 residues. V was shortened by 1 base and J by 7 bases, with 7 bases between the two germline ends. Germline loops: CDR1 SEHNR, CDR2 FQNEAQ (reference sequence). Clones were read by immunoSEQ multiplex PCR, and TCRdb kept only the in-frame ones, dropping some. The sample contains over 120,000 clones, 80% to 90% of which appear only once. A note on this clone: Other DNA sequences from this sample encode an identical CDR3 as well.

The sequenced sample was peripheral blood. The chain recombines TRBV7-9 with TRBJ1-2; D is uncertain. The origin of this receptor is a woman in her fifties or sixties with acute or convalescent COVID-19. Here the CDR3 reads CASSLGTVGYTF. The CDR3 nucleotides read TGTGCCAGCAGCTTAGGTACGGTTGGCTACACCTTC.